This TCR beta chain came from a study of shared clonotypes between healthy human individuals. General study points: An anticipated effect of sequencing depth on clonotype sharing among donors was recognized.

CDR1 and CDR2 from the germline V gene are MNHEY and SVGAGI. V lost 4 bases and J 2 bases, leaving 2 bases between the germline ends. This CDR3 spans 11 amino acids. Notes on this clone: Its specificity is not known. The same CDR3 arises from other DNA sequences in this sample as well.

Terminally differentiated effector memory CD45RA+ cells were left out of the naive CD8 fraction, which was CD45RO-negative and positively selected for CCR7. Running of the assay took place at deep level. Sequencing was performed with immunoSEQ multiplex PCR; in TCRdb, only in-frame clones are kept and a portion is missing. The data show over 2 million clones, roughly 95% seen once. Sequencing input: naive CD8+ T cells sorted from blood. The sequence derives from a man aged 18 to 29 in good health. V gene TRBV6-5 combines with J gene TRBJ1-1; D unclear. Here the CDR3 reads CASSSNTEAFF. The CDR3 bases are TGTGCCAGCAGTTCAAACACTGAAGCTTTCTTT.